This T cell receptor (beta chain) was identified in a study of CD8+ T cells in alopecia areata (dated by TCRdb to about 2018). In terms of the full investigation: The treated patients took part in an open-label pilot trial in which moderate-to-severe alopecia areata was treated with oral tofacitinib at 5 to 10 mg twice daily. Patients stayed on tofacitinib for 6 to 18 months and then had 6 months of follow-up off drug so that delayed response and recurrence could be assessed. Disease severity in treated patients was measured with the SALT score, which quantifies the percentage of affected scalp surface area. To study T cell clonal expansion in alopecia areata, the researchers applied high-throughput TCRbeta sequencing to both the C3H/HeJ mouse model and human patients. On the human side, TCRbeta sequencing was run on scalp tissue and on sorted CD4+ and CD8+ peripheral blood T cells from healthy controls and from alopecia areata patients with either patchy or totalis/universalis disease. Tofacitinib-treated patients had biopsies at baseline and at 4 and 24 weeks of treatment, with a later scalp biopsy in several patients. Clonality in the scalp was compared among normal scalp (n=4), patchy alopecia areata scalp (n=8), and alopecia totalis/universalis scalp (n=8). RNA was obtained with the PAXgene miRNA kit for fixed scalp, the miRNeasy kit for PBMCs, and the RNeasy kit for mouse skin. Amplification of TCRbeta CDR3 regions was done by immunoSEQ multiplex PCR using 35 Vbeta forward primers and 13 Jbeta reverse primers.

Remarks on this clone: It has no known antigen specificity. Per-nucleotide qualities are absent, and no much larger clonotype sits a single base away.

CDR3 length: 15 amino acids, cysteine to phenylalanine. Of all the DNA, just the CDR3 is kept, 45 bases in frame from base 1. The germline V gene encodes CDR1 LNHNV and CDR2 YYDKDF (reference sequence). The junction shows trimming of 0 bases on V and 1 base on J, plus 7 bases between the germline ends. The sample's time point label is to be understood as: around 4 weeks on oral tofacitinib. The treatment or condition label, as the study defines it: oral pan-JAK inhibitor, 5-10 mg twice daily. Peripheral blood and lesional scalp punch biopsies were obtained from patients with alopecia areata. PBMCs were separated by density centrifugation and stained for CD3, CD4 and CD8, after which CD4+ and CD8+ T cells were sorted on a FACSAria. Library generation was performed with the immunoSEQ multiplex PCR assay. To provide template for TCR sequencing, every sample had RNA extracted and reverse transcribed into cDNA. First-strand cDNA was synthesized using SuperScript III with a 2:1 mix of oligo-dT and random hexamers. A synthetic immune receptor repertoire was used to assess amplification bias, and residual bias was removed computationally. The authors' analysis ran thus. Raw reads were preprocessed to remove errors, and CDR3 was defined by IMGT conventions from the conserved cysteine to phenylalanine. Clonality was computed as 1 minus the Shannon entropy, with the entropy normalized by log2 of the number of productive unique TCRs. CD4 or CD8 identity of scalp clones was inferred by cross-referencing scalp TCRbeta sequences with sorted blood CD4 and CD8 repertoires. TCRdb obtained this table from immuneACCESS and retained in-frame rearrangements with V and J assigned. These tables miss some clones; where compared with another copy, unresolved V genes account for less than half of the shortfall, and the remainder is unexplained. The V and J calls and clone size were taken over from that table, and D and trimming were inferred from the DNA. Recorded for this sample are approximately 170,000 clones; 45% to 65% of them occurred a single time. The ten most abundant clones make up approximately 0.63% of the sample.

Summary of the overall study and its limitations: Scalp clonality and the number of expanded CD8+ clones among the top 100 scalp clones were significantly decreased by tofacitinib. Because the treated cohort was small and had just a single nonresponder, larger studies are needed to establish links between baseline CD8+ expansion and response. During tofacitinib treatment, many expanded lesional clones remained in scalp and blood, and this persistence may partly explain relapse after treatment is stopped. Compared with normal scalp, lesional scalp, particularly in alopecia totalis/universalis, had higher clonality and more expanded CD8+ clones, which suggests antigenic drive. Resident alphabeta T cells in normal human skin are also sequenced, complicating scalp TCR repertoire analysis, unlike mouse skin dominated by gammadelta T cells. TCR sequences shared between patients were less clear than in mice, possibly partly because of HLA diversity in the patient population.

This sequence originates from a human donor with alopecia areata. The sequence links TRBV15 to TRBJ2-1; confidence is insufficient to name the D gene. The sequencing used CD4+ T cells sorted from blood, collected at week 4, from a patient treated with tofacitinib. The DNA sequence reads TGTGCCACCAGCAGAGATCTGGAATCCTACAATGAGCAGTTCTTC. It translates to CATSRDLESYNEQFF.